This T cell receptor beta chain was found in a study of cytomegalovirus exposure and HLA in healthy donors. The CDR3 length is 15 residues. Trimming left V 8 bases short and J 0 bases short, with 14 bases between. Germline CDR1 reads LNHDA; CDR2 reads SQIVND (reference sequence). The donors gave bone marrow, and they were healthy. The PCR had 60 Vbeta and 13 Jbeta primers. The data were produced by immunoSEQ multiplex PCR, yet TCRdb's version contains in-frame clones alone and is incomplete. The sample includes more than 100,000 clones, 70% to 80% seen only once; the top ten take approximately 2%. The sample consisted of PBMCs. The chain recombines TRBV19 with TRBJ1-3, with a weak D call TRBD1 (6 bases). This TCR was sampled from a female donor in good health and CMV-seropositive. The chain's CDR3 is CASSRAGASGNTIYF. Written as DNA, the CDR3 is TGTGCCAGTTCCCGCGCGGGGGCCTCTGGAAACACCATATATTTT. Full variable domain (outside the CDR3, taken from reference TRBV19 and TRBJ1-3): DGGITQSPKYLFRKEGQNVTLSCEQNLNHDAMYWYRQDPGQGLRLIYYSQIVNDFQKGDIAEGYSVSREKKESFPLTVTSAQKNPTAFYLCASSRAGASGNTIYFGEGSWLTVV.